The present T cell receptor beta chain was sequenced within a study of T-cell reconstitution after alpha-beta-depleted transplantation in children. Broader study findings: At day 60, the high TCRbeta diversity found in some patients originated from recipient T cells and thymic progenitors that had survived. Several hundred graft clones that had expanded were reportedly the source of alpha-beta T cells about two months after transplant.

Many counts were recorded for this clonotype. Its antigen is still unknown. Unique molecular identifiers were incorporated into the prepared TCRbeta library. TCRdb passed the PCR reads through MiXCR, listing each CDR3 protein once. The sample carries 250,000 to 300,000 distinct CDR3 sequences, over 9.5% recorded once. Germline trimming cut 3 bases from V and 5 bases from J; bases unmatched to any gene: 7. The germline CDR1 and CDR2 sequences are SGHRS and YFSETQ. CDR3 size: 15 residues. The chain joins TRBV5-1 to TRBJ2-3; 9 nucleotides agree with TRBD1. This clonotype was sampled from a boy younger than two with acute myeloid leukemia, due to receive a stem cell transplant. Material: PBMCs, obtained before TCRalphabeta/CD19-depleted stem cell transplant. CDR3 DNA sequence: TGCGCCAGCAGCTCACCGGGACAGGGAATAGATACGCAGTATTTT. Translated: CASSSPGQGIDTQYF.